These 22 T cell receptor beta chains were all obtained from the same sample, sequenced in a study of blood T cells in healthy people across ages (dated by TCRdb to the mid-2010s). Library generation was performed with 5' RACE. For sequencing, an Illumina HiSeq 2500 was employed. A second PCR of about 6 to 12 cycles was run with a J-beta primer mix and a sample-barcoded 5' primer. TCRdb cleaned the public reads at Q25 with fastp, built clones with MiXCR and kept in-frame beta chains. Entries that share a CDR3 protein sequence are merged under the most common genes and DNA. This sample has around 800,000 distinct CDR3 sequences in its table, and 62% of those were observed once. Roughly 25% of the sample goes to the ten largest clones. Sequencing used blood. Receptor source: a man aged 30 to 45 in good health.

This clonotype was observed many times. CDR3 in amino acids: CSARDGYYGYTF. The CDR3 bases are TGCAGTGCTAGGGACGGGTACTATGGCTACACCTTC. The chain uses TRBV20-1 and TRBJ1-2, with D unresolved. V was shortened by 3 bases and J by 3 bases, with 8 bases between the two germline ends. This CDR3 region has 12 residues. Germline V gene sequence: CDR1 DFQATT, CDR2 SNEGSKA (reference sequence).

The chain recombines TRBV12-5 with TRBJ2-1; 14 bases match TRBD2. Germline trimming cut 1 base from V and 10 bases from J; bases unmatched to any gene: 6. From germline, CDR1 is LGHNT and CDR2 FRNRAP. The CDR3 consists of 16 residues. CDR3 region: CASGLGLAGGPSEQFF. CDR3 in DNA: TGTGCTAGTGGTTTGGGACTAGCGGGGGGGCCTAGCGAGCAGTTCTTC.

The chain couples TRBV2 to TRBJ1-2, with D maybe TRBD1 (6 bases). Trimming took off 10 bases at V and 4 bases at J, with 19 bases between the two ends. CDR3 size: 14 residues. CDR1 and CDR2 from the germline V gene are SNHLY and FYNNEI. The CDR3 spells CAKNERGGGYGYTF. The CDR3 DNA reads as TGTGCCAAAAACGAAAGGGGGGGCGGCTATGGCTACACCTTC.

The table lists this clonotype with a few counts. V is TRBV12-3 or TRBV12-4 and J is TRBJ1-4, with a weak D call TRBD1 (6 bases). V was shortened by 5 bases and J by 2 bases, with 9 bases between the two germline ends. The CDR3 runs 14 residues. The CDR3 here is CASSVRGTNEKLFF. The CDR3 DNA is TGTGCCAGCAGTGTCAGGGGTACTAATGAAAAACTGTTTTTT.

This clonotype was observed a handful of times. The chain couples TRBV4-3 to TRBJ2-3; 8 bases are shared with TRBD2. CDR1 and CDR2 from the germline V gene are LGHNA and YSLEER. The CDR3 consists of 17 residues. V was pared by 0 bases and J by 4 bases, with 9 bases of the junction left unmatched. CDR3 region: CASSQDSAGGASDTQYF. The CDR3 DNA follows: TGCGCCAGCAGCCAAGATTCCGCGGGGGGTGCGTCAGATACGCAGTATTTT.

This clonotype was seen a single time. This sequence joins TRBV5-1 and TRBJ2-5, with a tentative D call TRBD2 (7 bases). From germline, CDR1 is SGHRS and CDR2 YFSETQ. Trimming took off 7 bases at V and 4 bases at J, with 17 bases between the two ends. The CDR3 is 14 amino acids. The CDR3 coding sequence is TGCGCCAGCGGGGACTACGGGGGCGGAGAGACCCAGTACTTC. Translated: CASGDYGGGETQYF.

V and J are TRBV5-6 and TRBJ2-4; D is perhaps TRBD2 (5 bases). The J call may be mistaken, given a closer DNA end match to TRBJ2-7. This CDR3 region has 16 residues. Germline-derived CDR1 and CDR2 are SGHDT and YYEEEE. The CDR3 loop reads CASSWWTGIKAYEQYF. For the CDR3, the DNA is TGTGCCAGCAGCTGGTGGACGGGAATTAAGGCCTACGAGCAGTACTTC.

This clonotype was counted a few times. This chain joins TRBV20-1 and TRBJ2-5; 11 nucleotides match TRBD2. The J call may not be correct, given that the DNA end is closer to TRBJ2-7. The CDR3 consists of 14 residues. Germline CDR1 reads DFQATT; CDR2 reads SNEGSKA (reference sequence). The CDR3, as DNA: TGCAGTGCTAGGGAACTAGCGGGGGTCTACGAGCAGTACTTC. Its protein product is CSARELAGVYEQYF.

This clonotype was picked up many times. V usage is TRBV9 and J usage is TRBJ2-3, with a possible D match to TRBD1 (6 bases). CDR3 length equals 17 residues. The V and J ends lost 4 bases and 3 bases respectively, with 21 bases between them. CDR1 SGDLS and CDR2 YYNGEE come from the germline V gene. The CDR3 region has the DNA TGTGCCAGCAGCCCAACCCCGATGGGCAGGGGAACAGATACGCAGTATTTT. It yields the protein CASSPTPMGRGTDTQYF.

The genes are TRBV27 and TRBJ2-4; tentatively, D is TRBD1 (6 bases). The tail of the sequence fits TRBJ2-7 better, so the J call may be wrong. Germline CDR1 is MNHEY and CDR2 is SMNVEV (reference sequence). CDR3 size: 13 residues. The CDR3 sequence is CASSPSQGYEQYF. CDR3 coding DNA: TGTGCCAGCAGTCCCAGCCAGGGGTACGAGCAGTACTTC.

This chain uses TRBV7-9 with TRBJ2-1, with 9 bases matching TRBD2. The CDR3 contains 15 residues. The junction had 12 bases not matched to a gene; V was cut back by 11 bases and J by 4 bases. Germline-derived CDR1 and CDR2 are SEHNR and FQNEAQ (reference sequence). CDR3 amino acids: CAAPESSGAYNEQFF. The DNA of the CDR3 is TGTGCCGCCCCAGAATCTAGCGGGGCTTACAATGAGCAGTTCTTC.

V and J are TRBV18 and TRBJ2-7; 7 nucleotides align to TRBD1. CDR3 length equals 15 residues. Germline CDR1 and CDR2: KGHSH and LQKENI. V trimming: 3 bases; J trimming: 2 bases; junction bases outside the gene matches: 7. CDR3 in amino acids: CASSPSAGGAYEQYF. CDR3 coding DNA: TGTGCCAGCTCACCTTCGGCAGGGGGAGCCTACGAGCAGTACTTC.

This chain uses TRBV7-2 with TRBJ2-7; D tentatively reads TRBD1 or TRBD2 (5 bases each). V shed 5 bases and J shed 6 bases, with 14 bases lying between them. CDR3 length: 13 residues. Germline loops: CDR1 SGHTA, CDR2 FQGNSA. The CDR3: CASSPPDGGEQYF. CDR3 nucleotides: TGTGCCAGCAGCCCACCCGATGGGGGCGAGCAGTACTTC.

The CDR3 loop reads CASSLLAEYNEQYF. The CDR3, as DNA: TGTGCCAGCAGTTTGCTAGCGGAATACAATGAGCAGTACTTC. V is TRBV12-3 or TRBV12-4 and J is TRBJ2-7; TRBD2 matches at 7 bases. Unmatched junction bases numbered 9, after V lost 3 bases and J lost 7 bases. CDR3 length: 14 amino acids.

This clonotype was picked up a small number of times. The gene calls are TRBV12-3 or TRBV12-4 and TRBJ2-5, with D perhaps given as TRBD1 or TRBD2 (5 bases each). The CDR3 has 15 residues. V was trimmed by 5 bases and J by 6 bases, leaving 19 bases between them. The CDR3 here is CASSNSPGRVKTQYF. The CDR3 nucleotides read TGTGCCAGCAGTAATAGTCCGGGACGTGTTAAGACCCAGTACTTC.

A few counts support this clonotype. The V and J genes are TRBV6-2 or TRBV6-3 and TRBJ2-3, with 7 bases that match TRBD2. J lost 4 bases, V lost 6 bases, and 10 bases had no gene match. Germline V gene lookup returns CDR1 MNHEY and CDR2 SVGEGT. This CDR3 comprises 15 residues. DNA of the CDR3: TGTGCCAGCAGAGACGGGGACTACCAAGCAGATACGCAGTATTTT. This translates into CASRDGDYQADTQYF.

V gene TRBV15 combines with J gene TRBJ1-1, with D hard to call. Trimming took off 1 base at V and 0 bases at J, with 9 bases between the two ends. This CDR3 has 15 residues. The V gene's germline CDR1 is LNHNV and CDR2 YYDKDF (reference sequence). The chain's CDR3 is CATSRVGTMNTEAFF. The CDR3, as DNA: TGTGCCACCAGCAGAGTGGGCACCATGAACACTGAAGCTTTCTTT.

CDR3 coding DNA: TGTGCCAGCGGGGCTACCGGGGGGCATCGAGATACGCAGTATTTT. Translated: CASGATGGHRDTQYF. The rearrangement links TRBV3-1 to TRBJ2-3; D possibly corresponds to TRBD2 (7 bases). Germline-derived CDR1 and CDR2 are LGHDT and YNNKEL (reference sequence). This CDR3 comprises 15 residues. V gave up 8 bases and J gave up 5 bases, with 20 bases separating them.

The V gene is TRBV11-3, the J gene TRBJ2-5, with D perhaps given as TRBD1 or TRBD2 (6 bases each). Per the germline V gene, CDR1 is SGHNT and CDR2 is YENEEA. V gave up 5 bases and J gave up 4 bases, with 14 bases separating them. The CDR3 length is 14 residues. The chain's CDR3 is CASSRGTNPETQYF. The CDR3 coding sequence is TGTGCCAGCAGCCGCGGGACAAACCCAGAGACCCAGTACTTC.

This clonotype has just one count. The chain couples TRBV12-3 or TRBV12-4 to TRBJ1-5, with a possible D match to TRBD1 (5 bases). The CDR3 has 15 residues. Trimming pared 2 bases from V and 6 bases from J, leaving 14 bases between. The DNA of the CDR3 is TGTGCCAGCAGTTTAAACCCAGGGAAGGGTCAGCCCCAGCATTTT. Translation gives CASSLNPGKGQPQHF.

CDR3 loop: CASSQALDTQYF. In DNA, the CDR3 is TGCGCCAGCAGCCAAGCGCTGGATACGCAGTATTTT. The chain employs TRBV4-1 and TRBJ2-3; no reliable D call. The CDR3 consists of 12 residues. Trimming shortened V by 1 base and J by 6 bases, and 5 bases separated the two germline ends. Germline-derived CDR1 and CDR2 are MGHRA and YSYEKL.

This chain uses TRBV9 with TRBJ2-1, with D perhaps matching TRBD1 or TRBD2 (5 bases each). This CDR3 has 17 amino acids. V was trimmed by 3 bases and J by 2 bases, leaving 18 bases between them. Germline loops: CDR1 SGDLS, CDR2 YYNGEE. In DNA, the CDR3 is TGTGCCAGCAGCGACCGAACCGGGACCACACCCTACAATGAGCAGTTCTTC. It codes for CASSDRTGTTPYNEQFF.